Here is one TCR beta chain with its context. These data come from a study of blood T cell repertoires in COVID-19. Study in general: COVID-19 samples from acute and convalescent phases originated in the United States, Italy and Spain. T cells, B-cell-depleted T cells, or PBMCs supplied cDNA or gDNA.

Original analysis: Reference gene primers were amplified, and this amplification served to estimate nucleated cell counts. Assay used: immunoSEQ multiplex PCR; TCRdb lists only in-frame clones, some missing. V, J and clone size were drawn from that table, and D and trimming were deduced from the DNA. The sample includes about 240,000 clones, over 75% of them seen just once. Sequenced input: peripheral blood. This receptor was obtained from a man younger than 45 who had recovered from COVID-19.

The CDR3 coding sequence is TGTGCCAGCACCTCCGCGCGGGTTAGCTATGGCTACACCTTC. This translates into CASTSARVSYGYTF. This chain connects TRBV27 to TRBJ1-2; D uncertain. Trimming removed 7 bases at V and 4 bases at J, with 16 bases between. Per germline, CDR1 MNHEY and CDR2 SMNVEV (reference sequence). This CDR3 has 14 amino acids.